The rows below give T cell receptor beta chains drawn from one sample of a study of T cell changes during pregnancy in multiple sclerosis. Clones were sequenced by immunoSEQ multiplex PCR, and TCRdb holds only the in-frame ones, with some missing. In the table there are approximately 130,000 clones, 90% to 96% of which are singletons. The sequencing used peripheral blood, collected after pregnancy. The source is a female donor with multiple sclerosis, enrolled in a pregnancy study. Both conserved end residues are part of each CDR3. D genes are given only for firm matches. Rows may omit the clone size; those that give it use once, few, many or a size class.

j_call: TRBJ1-2
v_call: TRBV6-1
d_call: NA
clone_size: NA
cdr3_nt: TGTGCCAGCAGTGAGAGTGGAGGGACCGGCTACACCTTC
cdr3_aa: CASSESGGTGYTF

j_call: TRBJ2-7
v_call: TRBV7-2
d_call: NA
clone_size: NA
cdr3_nt: TGTGCCAGCAGCGCGTACACGGGCCGCGGGGAGTACTTC
cdr3_aa: CASSAYTGRGEYF

j_call: TRBJ2-3
v_call: TRBV28
d_call: TRBD2
clone_size: NA
cdr3_nt: TGTGCCAGCAGCCAGACTAGCGCCGGCACAGATACGCAGTATTTT
cdr3_aa: CASSQTSAGTDTQYF

j_call: TRBJ2-7
v_call: TRBV29-1
d_call: NA
clone_size: NA
cdr3_nt: TGCAGCGGGGCCGGGGTAGACTACGAGCAGTACTTC
cdr3_aa: CSGAGVDYEQYF

j_call: TRBJ1-4
v_call: TRBV6-5
d_call: TRBD1
clone_size: NA
cdr3_nt: TGTGCCAGCAGTTACTCCGCAGGGGGAGAAGAAAAACTGTTTTTT
cdr3_aa: CASSYSAGGEEKLFF

j_call: TRBJ2-3
v_call: TRBV10-1
d_call: TRBD1
clone_size: NA
cdr3_nt: TGCGCCAGCAGTGCCCCGGACAGGGAAAGGAGCACAGATACGCAGTATTTT
cdr3_aa: CASSAPDRERSTDTQYF

j_call: TRBJ2-7
v_call: TRBV9
d_call: NA
clone_size: NA
cdr3_nt: TGTGCCAGCAGCGTAGATGGCAGGGATAGTGACGAGCAGTACTTC
cdr3_aa: CASSVDGRDSDEQYF

j_call: TRBJ1-5
v_call: TRBV19
d_call: NA
clone_size: few
cdr3_nt: TGTGCCAGTAGTATGGTCAGGGTAGATCAGCCCCAGCATTTT
cdr3_aa: CASSMVRVDQPQHF

j_call: TRBJ2-7
v_call: TRBV12-1
d_call: NA
clone_size: NA
cdr3_nt: TGTGCCAGCAGCTCGTCCGGGGACAGTAACTACGAGCAGTACTTC
cdr3_aa: CASSSSGDSNYEQYF

j_call: TRBJ2-2
v_call: TRBV16
d_call: NA
clone_size: once
cdr3_nt: TGTGCCAGCAGCCAATCGAGGAGAGATTATTTCACCGGGGAGCTGTTTTTT
cdr3_aa: CASSQSRRDYFTGELFF

j_call: TRBJ2-3
v_call: TRBV29-1
d_call: NA
clone_size: NA
cdr3_nt: TGCAGCGTTAAGCCGGGACACCTAATCGGTACGCAGTATTTT
cdr3_aa: CSVKPGHLIGTQYF

j_call: TRBJ2-5
v_call: TRBV10-1
d_call: TRBD2
clone_size: NA
cdr3_nt: TGCGCCAGCAGTGAGTCTTTGCGGGAGGGAGAGACCCAGTACTTC
cdr3_aa: CASSESLREGETQYF